These 30 T cell receptor beta chains share one sample of origin, sequenced in a study of hypomethylating agent response in myelodysplastic syndrome. Sequenced by immunoSEQ multiplex PCR; TCRdb stores in-frame clones only, minus some. The table shows 3,000 to 4,000 clones, with more than 75% occurring only once. Sequencing used bone marrow, obtained before or after starting hypomethylating agent treatment for myelodysplastic syndrome (not recorded which). These TCRs come from a human donor with myelodysplastic syndrome.

This chain connects TRBV18 to TRBJ1-1, with D maybe TRBD1 (6 bases). The CDR3 contains 14 residues. V was pared by 2 bases and J by 3 bases, with 10 bases between. Germline V lookup: CDR1 KGHSH, CDR2 LQKENI. The CDR3 protein is CASSPSAGDTEAFF. Here the CDR3 DNA reads TGTGCCAGCTCACCATCGGCAGGGGACACTGAAGCTTTCTTT.

V usage is TRBV9 and J usage is TRBJ2-3; 11 bases fit TRBD1. Germline V gene data show CDR1 as SGDLS and CDR2 as YYNGEE. J gave up 3 bases and V 5 bases, and 5 bases lay outside the gene matches. CDR3 size: 15 residues. In nucleotides, the CDR3 is TGTGCCAGCAGTAGGACAGGGGGCTCGACAGATACGCAGTATTTT. As protein: CASSRTGGSTDTQYF. Based on the CDR3 plus reference TRBV9 and TRBJ2-3, the full variable domain is DSGVTQTPKHLITATGQRVTLRCSPRSGDLSVYWYQQSLDQGLQFLIQYYNGEERAKGNILERFSAQQFPDLHSELNLSSLELGDSALYFCASSRTGGSTDTQYFGPGTRLTVL.

The V call is TRBV11-2, the J call TRBJ2-5; D unclear. This CDR3 has 11 amino acids. Trimming pared 3 bases from V and 5 bases from J, leaving 4 bases between. CDR1 and CDR2 (germline): SGHAT, FQNNGV. In DNA form, the CDR3 reads TGTGCCAGCAGCTTTTATGAGACCCAGTACTTC. It translates to CASSFYETQYF.

The chain links TRBV28 to TRBJ2-7; TRBD2 agrees at 12 bases. This CDR3 spans 15 amino acids. With V trimmed by 5 bases and J by 7 bases, 9 bases remained unmatched. Germline V gene lookup returns CDR1 MDHEN and CDR2 SYDVKM. The CDR3 nucleotides are TGTGCCAGCAGTCCTCGACTAGCGGGAGCTGGGGAGCAGTACTTC. Protein sequence: CASSPRLAGAGEQYF.

This chain uses TRBV6-1 with TRBJ1-5; 7 positions match TRBD1. V lost 6 bases, J lost 9 bases, and 11 bases stayed unmatched. Germline V gene sequence: CDR1 MNHNS, CDR2 SASEGT. The CDR3 runs to 14 residues. The chain's CDR3 is CASRRTGGEGPQHF. Here the CDR3 DNA reads TGTGCCAGCAGACGGACAGGAGGCGAGGGGCCCCAGCATTTT.

This chain uses TRBV5-1 with TRBJ2-2, with 16 bases matching TRBD2. The junction had 7 bases not matched to a gene; V was cut back by 4 bases and J by 4 bases. Germline CDR1 is SGHRS and CDR2 is YFSETQ. The CDR3 totals 18 residues. The CDR3, as DNA: TGCGCCAGCAGCCACGGGACTAGCGGGAGGGCGGGCACCGGGGAGCTGTTTTTT. It specifies CASSHGTSGRAGTGELFF.

This clone ranks as hyperexpanded. This chain joins TRBV4-2 and TRBJ2-3, with 7 positions matching TRBD2. This CDR3 is built from 16 residues. V lost 5 bases and J lost 2; bases outside the gene matches: 10. Germline V lookup: CDR1 LGHNA, CDR2 YNFKEQ. CDR3 bases: TGTGCCAGCAGCGGGTATGGGGGGGTCTCCACAGATACGCAGTATTTT. This sequence encodes CASSGYGGVSTDTQYF.

CDR3 residues: CASSDTDTQYF. The DNA of the CDR3 is TGTGCCAGCAGCGACACAGATACGCAGTATTTT. This chain connects TRBV7-2 to TRBJ2-3; no clear D. Trimming shortened V by 5 bases and J by 2 bases, and 2 bases separated the two germline ends. In germline, CDR1 is SGHTA, CDR2 FQGNSA. This CDR3 spans 11 amino acids.

V gene TRBV4-2 combines with J gene TRBJ2-3; D may be TRBD1 (5 bases). The CDR3 covers 16 residues. Trimming cost V 1 base and J 1 base, with 12 bases left between them. Germline V gene sequence: CDR1 LGHNA, CDR2 YNFKEQ. The CDR3 protein is CASSQVRGEGTDTQYF. The CDR3 DNA follows: TGTGCCAGCAGCCAAGTAAGGGGCGAGGGCACAGATACGCAGTATTTT.

The CDR3: CASSHDWTEPNYGYTF. CDR3 sequence (DNA): TGCGCCAGCAGCCATGACTGGACAGAGCCTAACTATGGCTACACCTTC. The chain is built from TRBV4-3 and TRBJ1-2; TRBD1 is a possible D gene (6 bases). V shed 3 bases and J shed 0 bases, with 14 bases lying between them. CDR3 size: 16 residues. Germline-derived CDR1 and CDR2 are LGHNA and YSLEER.

The rearrangement uses TRBV27 and TRBJ2-7, with 9 bases identical to TRBD2. Germline CDR1 reads MNHEY; CDR2 reads SMNVEV (reference sequence). Trimming at V came to 2 bases and at J to 0 bases, leaving 5 bases not matched to a gene. The CDR3 contains 16 residues. This chain's CDR3 is CASSLRAGGLSYEQYF. The CDR3 bases are TGTGCCAGCAGTTTAAGAGCGGGAGGCCTCTCCTACGAGCAGTACTTC.

The gene calls are TRBV14 and TRBJ1-3; a possible D gene is TRBD1 (6 bases). The V gene lost 4 bases and the J gene lost 3 bases, with 10 bases spanning the gap. This CDR3 has 14 residues. CDR1 SGHDN and CDR2 FVKESK come from the germline V gene. DNA of the CDR3: TGTGCCAGCAGCCGGGGGGCTTATGGAAACACCATATATTTT. This gives the protein CASSRGAYGNTIYF.

V and J are TRBV5-1 and TRBJ1-3; D ambiguous. The CDR3 consists of 13 residues. Per the germline V gene, CDR1 is SGHRS and CDR2 is YFSETQ. V lost 4 bases and J lost 4, with 9 bases in between. CDR3 loop: CASSPTPGNTIYF. For the CDR3, the DNA is TGCGCCAGCAGCCCCACCCCGGGAAACACCATATATTTT. Complete variable domain (other parts from reference TRBV5-1 and TRBJ1-3): KAGVTQTPRYLIKTRGQQVTLSCSPISGHRSVSWYQQTPGQGLQFLFEYFSETQRNKGNFPGRFSGRQFSNSRSEMNVSTLELGDSALYLCASSPTPGNTIYFGEGSWLTVV.

The chain couples TRBV5-1 to TRBJ2-5, with 7 bases that match TRBD2. CDR3 length: 15 amino acids. Losses at the gene ends were 1 base for V and 4 bases for J; bases not matched to a gene: 7. In germline, CDR1 is SGHRS, CDR2 YFSETQ. The CDR3 nucleotides are TGCGCCAGCAGCTTGTCTGCGGGAGTCTTAGAGACCCAGTACTTC. It is translated as CASSLSAGVLETQYF.

This chain joins TRBV6-4 and TRBJ2-3; a weak D match, TRBD2 (5 bases). Trimming stripped 0 bases from V and 0 bases from J, with 10 bases between. The germline gives CDR1 MRHNA, CDR2 SNTAGT. CDR3 length: 16 residues. CDR3 DNA: TGTGCCAGCAGTGACTCGACGAAGCGGAGCACAGATACGCAGTATTTT. Translation: CASSDSTKRSTDTQYF.

J is TRBJ1-1 and V is TRBV5-1, with 9 bases identical to TRBD1. The CDR3 is 13 amino acids. From germline, CDR1 is SGHRS and CDR2 YFSETQ. Unmatched junction bases numbered 5, after V lost 5 bases and J lost 6 bases. CDR3 amino acids: CASREDRGPEAFF. In DNA form, the CDR3 reads TGCGCCAGCAGGGAGGACAGGGGCCCTGAAGCTTTCTTT. Using reference TRBV5-1 and TRBJ1-1 for the parts outside the CDR3, the full variable domain is KAGVTQTPRYLIKTRGQQVTLSCSPISGHRSVSWYQQTPGQGLQFLFEYFSETQRNKGNFPGRFSGRQFSNSRSEMNVSTLELGDSALYLCASREDRGPEAFFGQGTRLTVV.

The chain couples TRBV6-5 to TRBJ2-5, with 7 nucleotides matching TRBD1. The CDR3 consists of 15 residues. V lost 2 bases and J lost 5; bases outside the gene matches: 8. CDR1 is MNHEY and CDR2 is SVGAGI in the germline V gene. The CDR3 loop is CASSYQLDRVETQYF. In nucleotides, the CDR3 is TGTGCCAGCAGTTACCAACTCGACAGGGTCGAGACCCAGTACTTC.

The chain has TRBV5-6 and TRBJ2-3; 8 bases align to TRBD2. The V and J ends lost 1 base and 8 bases, in that order; junction bases with no gene match: 6. Germline lookup yields CDR1 SGHDT and CDR2 YYEEEE. CDR3 length: 14 residues. The CDR3 reads CASSLPGSGGTQYF. The CDR3 DNA sequence: TGTGCCAGCAGCTTGCCCGGGAGCGGGGGTACGCAGTATTTT.

The chain is built from TRBV11-2 and TRBJ2-1; D gene unclear. Germline V gene lookup returns CDR1 SGHAT and CDR2 FQNNGV. V dropped 3 bases and J dropped 7 bases, with 4 bases sitting between them. The CDR3 runs to 11 residues. CDR3 sequence (DNA): TGTGCCAGCAGCTTGCAAAATGAGCAGTTCTTC. Its protein is CASSLQNEQFF.

The V call is TRBV6-6, the J call TRBJ2-7, with 8 bases that match TRBD1. V was clipped by 5 bases and J by 0 bases; unmatched bases: 6. Germline V gene lookup returns CDR1 MNHNY and CDR2 SVGAGI (reference sequence). This CDR3 contains 15 residues. The DNA for the CDR3 is TGTGCCAGCAGTCCTAGACAGGGGAGCTCCTACGAGCAGTACTTC. It translates to CASSPRQGSSYEQYF.

This clone was seen only once. The rearrangement links TRBV10-3 to TRBJ2-7; D may be TRBD2 (6 bases). Trimming shortened V by 10 bases and J by 7 bases, and 17 bases separated the two germline ends. The CDR3 loop spans 12 amino acids. The germline V gene has CDR1 ENHRY and CDR2 SYGVKD. The CDR3 loop reads CASVSGLGEQYF. The CDR3 nucleotides read TGTGCCAGCGTTAGCGGCCTGGGAGAGCAGTACTTC.

V gene TRBV7-2 combines with J gene TRBJ1-2; D perhaps matches TRBD1 (5 bases). The CDR3 runs to 13 residues. Germline V gene data show CDR1 as SGHTA and CDR2 as FQGNSA. Trimming took 0 bases from V and 11 from J, leaving 13 bases between them. This CDR3 is CASSLASGATYTF. The CDR3 coding sequence is TGTGCCAGCAGCTTAGCGAGCGGGGCAACTTACACCTTC.

This chain uses TRBV5-8 with TRBJ1-2, with D hard to call. The V gene's germline CDR1 is SGHTS and CDR2 YDEGEE. This CDR3 is 13 amino acids long. Trimming took off 0 bases at V and 8 bases at J, with 11 bases between the two ends. CDR3 residues: CASSLGYVGGYTF. For the CDR3, the DNA is TGTGCCAGCAGCTTGGGGTATGTGGGCGGCTACACCTTC.

CDR3 coding DNA: TGTGCCAGCAGCTTCAAGTACTCTGGGGCCAACGTCCTGACTTTC. Its translation: CASSFKYSGANVLTF. The chain has TRBV5-4 and TRBJ2-6; the D is unclear. CDR1 and CDR2 from the germline V gene are SGHNT and YYREEE (reference sequence). V was cut by 2 bases and J by 0 bases, with 6 bases left in between. The CDR3 has 15 residues. Drawing the rest from reference TRBV5-4 and TRBJ2-6, the complete variable domain is ETGVTQSPTHLIKTRGQQVTLRCSSQSGHNTVSWYQQALGQGPQFIFQYYREEENGRGNFPPRFSGLQFPNYSSELNVNALELDDSALYLCASSFKYSGANVLTFGAGSRLTVL.

V gene TRBV5-1 combines with J gene TRBJ1-2; 11 bases match TRBD1. J was trimmed by 6 bases and V by 4 bases; bases with no gene match: 5. CDR3 size: 14 residues. Germline CDR1 reads SGHRS; CDR2 reads YFSETQ. The DNA of the CDR3 is TGCGCCAGCAGCCGGACAGGGGGCGACGATGGCTACACCTTC. Encoded protein: CASSRTGGDDGYTF.

This chain joins TRBV19 and TRBJ1-1, with a tentative D call TRBD1 (6 bases). Germline CDR1 is LNHDA and CDR2 is SQIVND (reference sequence). V was pared by 6 bases and J by 5 bases, with 13 bases between. The CDR3 sequence is 13 residues long. CDR3 nucleotide sequence: TGTGCCAGTAGGACTACAGGGAAGACTGAAGCTTTCTTT. This sequence encodes CASRTTGKTEAFF.

This chain connects TRBV2 to TRBJ1-2, with D tentatively TRBD1 (5 bases). Per the germline V gene, CDR1 is SNHLY and CDR2 is FYNNEI. The CDR3 runs to 12 residues. The germline V and J ends were trimmed by 6 bases and 8 bases, with 13 bases remaining between them. CDR3 nucleotide sequence: TGTGCCAGCAGCGTGGGGGGGAAAGGCTACACCTTC. This sequence encodes CASSVGGKGYTF.

The rearrangement uses TRBV6-5 and TRBJ2-5; a possible D gene is TRBD2 (6 bases). Trimming stripped 2 bases from V and 4 bases from J, with 8 bases between. Germline-derived CDR1 and CDR2 are MNHEY and SVGAGI. The CDR3 contains 13 residues. CDR3 loop: CASSYVGGETQYF. The CDR3 DNA follows: TGTGCCAGCAGTTACGTGGGAGGAGAGACCCAGTACTTC.

The V call is TRBV2, the J call TRBJ1-5; D uncertain. The germline CDR1 and CDR2 sequences are SNHLY and FYNNEI. The CDR3 has 15 residues. Deletions cut 6 bases from V and 0 bases from J, with 12 bases between. This CDR3 reads CASSIQDYSNQPQHF. For the CDR3, the DNA is TGTGCCAGCAGCATCCAGGACTATAGCAATCAGCCCCAGCATTTT.

DNA for the CDR3: TGCGCCAGCAGCCAAAGTGGCAGGGTCCAGACGTTGTCGAACACCGGGGAGCTGTTTTTT. Translation: CASSQSGRVQTLSNTGELFF. The chain uses TRBV4-1 and TRBJ2-2; weak D call: TRBD1 (5 bases). Trimming cost V 2 bases and J 0 bases, with 22 bases left between them. The CDR3 loop spans 20 amino acids. Per germline, CDR1 MGHRA and CDR2 YSYEKL.